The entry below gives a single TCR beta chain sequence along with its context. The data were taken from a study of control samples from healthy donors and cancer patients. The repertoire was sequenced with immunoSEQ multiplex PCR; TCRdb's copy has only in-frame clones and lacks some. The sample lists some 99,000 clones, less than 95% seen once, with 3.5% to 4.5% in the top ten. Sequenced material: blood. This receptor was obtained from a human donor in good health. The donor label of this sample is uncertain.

DNA for the CDR3: TGTGCCTGGAGTGGGGCTTCTCTCGGGAACACTGAAGCTTTCTTT. This encodes CAWSGASLGNTEAFF. The chain employs TRBV30 and TRBJ1-1; no clear D gene. This CDR3 has 15 amino acids. Germline V CDR1 and CDR2: GTSNPN, SVGIG (reference sequence). V was pared by 1 base and J by 1 base, with 13 bases between.